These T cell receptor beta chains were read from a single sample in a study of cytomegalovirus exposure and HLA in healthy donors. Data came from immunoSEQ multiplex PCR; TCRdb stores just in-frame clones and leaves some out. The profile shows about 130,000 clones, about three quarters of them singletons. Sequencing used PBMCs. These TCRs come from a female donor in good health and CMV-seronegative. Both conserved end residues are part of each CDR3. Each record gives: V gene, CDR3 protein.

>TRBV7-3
CASSAQAGGPIDTQYF
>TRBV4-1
CASSQGVGQREAFF
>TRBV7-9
CASSPTSGDRSDTQYF
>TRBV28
CASRKSRGYGKNIQYF
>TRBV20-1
CSARQVIEAFF
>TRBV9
CASSAGGAGYQPQHF
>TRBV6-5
CASGQGNEQYF
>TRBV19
CASSIRPGREAFF
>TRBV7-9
CASSLGFRFGNEQFF
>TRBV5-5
CASSPVGASTDTQYF
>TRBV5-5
CASSLLSGSAYNEQFF
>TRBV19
CASSRRAGGWPQHF
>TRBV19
CASSMDLREKLFF
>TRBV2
CASNRGNAYQETQYF
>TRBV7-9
CASSPPGTGRGEQYF
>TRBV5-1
CASSKTSGGLETQYF
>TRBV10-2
CASSVWGEVENIQYF
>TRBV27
CASSPPNQPQHF
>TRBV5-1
CASSLGSGGRDQETQYF
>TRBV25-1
CASSDGNYGYTF
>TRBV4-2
CASSQGLTGSEFTGELFF
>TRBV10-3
CATKGSGEAADTQYF
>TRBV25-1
CASSESISSSYNEQFF
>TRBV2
CASSSSPTGGYGYTF
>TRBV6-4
CASSDSEASGANVLTF
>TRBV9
CASGVGAGGRFDEQYF
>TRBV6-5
CASSPAGVYEQYF
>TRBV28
CASSFRGTEAFF
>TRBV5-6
CASSPWSSGANVLTF
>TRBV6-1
CASSELGRQTQYF
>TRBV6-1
CASSGRQSSNTGELFF
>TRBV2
CATTISGSSYNEQFF
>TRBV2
CASILRTVADTQYF
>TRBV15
CATSAYRGQPQHF
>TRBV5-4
CASSQGGITEAFF
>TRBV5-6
CASSRRGRRNSGANGLTF
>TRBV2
CASRTGDGETQYF
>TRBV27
CASGRGPISGANVLTF
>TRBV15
CATRASHNEQFF
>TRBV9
CASSRGSRGGGEQFF
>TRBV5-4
CASSSRALNTEAFF
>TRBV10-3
CASKQGLAETQYF
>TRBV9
CASSPLLGTQYF
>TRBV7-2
CASSLDATSSETQYF
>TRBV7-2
CASSLQISDAYEQYF
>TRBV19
CASRGPNQPQHF
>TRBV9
CASSGPVGTIGAREQFF
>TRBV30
CAWSGEGAVEKLFF
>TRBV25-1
CASSDSGTSVYNEQFF
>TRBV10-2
CARAAGAEYEQYF